Detailed here is one T cell receptor (beta chain). This record comes from a study of blood T cell repertoires in COVID-19. Study overall: T cells, B-cell-depleted T cells, or PBMCs supplied cDNA or gDNA.

The protocol was immunoSEQ multiplex PCR, while the TCRdb copy is restricted to in-frame clones and leaves out a portion. The repertoire includes about 26,000 clones, 90% of them detected once, and 6% to 9.5% sits in the top ten. This CDR3 is 12 amino acids long. Unmatched junction bases numbered 6, after V lost 6 bases and J lost 8 bases. The source is a human donor in a cohort sampled during active COVID-19. The rearrangement joins TRBV12-3 or TRBV12-4 to TRBJ1-2; 7 bases fit TRBD1. The material sequenced was peripheral blood. CDR3 nucleotide sequence: TGTGCCAGCAGACGACAGGGTTCGGGCTACACCTTC. Translated, it gives CASRRQGSGYTF.